The 32 T cell receptor beta chains in this list originate from one sample, sequenced in a study of T cell responses to AZD1222 COVID-19 vaccine. Libraries were prepared by immunoSEQ multiplex PCR; TCRdb keeps only in-frame clonotypes and omits some of them. This sample has 170,000 or so clones, with roughly nine tenths found just once. The material sequenced was peripheral blood, taken on day 0 of AZD1222 vaccination. Receptors originate from an adult in good health.

This chain uses TRBV5-4 with TRBJ1-3; 8 bases agree with TRBD1. The CDR3 length is 16 residues. V lost 4 bases, J lost 1 base, and 7 bases stayed unmatched. CDR1 SGHNT and CDR2 YYREEE come from the germline V gene (reference sequence). CDR3 protein: CASSKTGERSGNTIYF. The CDR3 DNA sequence: TGTGCCAGCAGCAAGACAGGGGAAAGGTCTGGAAACACCATATATTTT.

This clone showed up just once. V gene TRBV3-1 (or the pseudogene TRBV3-2) combines with J gene TRBJ2-7, with 10 positions matching TRBD1. Germline values: CDR1 LGHDT, CDR2 YNNKEL (reference sequence). The CDR3 loop spans 17 amino acids. With 5 bases clipped from V and 6 bases from J, the junction kept 16 bases outside the gene matches. In nucleotides, the CDR3 is TGTGCCAGCAGCGCACTGCCTCGGACAGGGGGATGGGTCGAGCAGTACTTC. It translates to CASSALPRTGGWVEQYF.

The chain uses TRBV19 and TRBJ2-5; 12 nucleotides line up with TRBD2. After removal of 9 bases from V and 5 bases from J, the junction contained 16 bases not matched to a gene. The CDR3 extends over 17 amino acids. CDR1 and CDR2 (germline): LNHDA, SQIVND (reference sequence). This CDR3 reads CASRSSGGAIGSETQYF. The CDR3 DNA reads TGTGCCAGCCGGTCTAGCGGGGGGGCGATCGGATCGGAGACCCAGTACTTC.

This clone turned up a few times. The chain carries TRBV11-2 and TRBJ1-4; 8 bases align to TRBD1. The germline V gene encodes CDR1 SGHAT and CDR2 FQNNGV. CDR3 size: 14 residues. V dropped 1 base and J dropped 7; count of bases not matched to a gene: 2. The CDR3 nucleotides read TGTGCCAGCAGCTTAGGGACAGGGACTGAAAAACTGTTTTTT. It is translated as CASSLGTGTEKLFF.

The chain combines TRBV11-3 with TRBJ1-1; D remains unclear. V gave up 0 bases and J gave up 1 base, with 12 bases separating them. CDR3 size: 16 residues. Germline V gene data show CDR1 as SGHNT and CDR2 as YENEEA. The CDR3 sequence is CASSLDPIRQNTEAFF. Here the CDR3 DNA reads TGTGCCAGCAGCTTAGATCCAATAAGACAGAACACTGAAGCTTTCTTT.

This rearrangement joins TRBV5-8 to TRBJ2-2, with D possibly TRBD2 on 7 matching bases. Trimming stripped 0 bases from V and 3 bases from J, with 15 bases between. CDR1 SGHTS and CDR2 YDEGEE come from the germline V gene. This CDR3 region has 17 residues. CDR3 coding DNA: TGTGCCAGCAGCTTGGGTTTCGGGGGGCTTGACACCGGGGAGCTGTTTTTT. Its protein product is CASSLGFGGLDTGELFF. The variable domain in full, with the rest retrieved from reference TRBV5-8 and TRBJ2-2, is EAGVTQSPTHLIKTRGQQATLRCSPISGHTSVYWYQQALGLGLQFLLWYDEGEERNRGNFPPRFSGRQFPNYSSELNVNALELEDSALYLCASSLGFGGLDTGELFFGEGSRLTVL.

The chain employs TRBV6-2 or TRBV6-3 and TRBJ2-4; tentative D call: TRBD2 (6 bases). The CDR3 length is 12 residues. Germline-derived CDR1 and CDR2 are MNHEY and SVGEGT. The germline V and J ends were trimmed by 5 bases and 8 bases, with 10 bases remaining between them. CDR3 sequence (DNA): TGTGCCAGCAGTCCCGGAGGGGACATTCAGTACTTC. Residues: CASSPGGDIQYF.

The J gene is TRBJ2-2, the V gene TRBV30; D tentatively reads TRBD1 or TRBD2 (6 bases each). The CDR3 is 15 residues long. The germline CDR1 and CDR2 sequences are GTSNPN and SVGIG (reference sequence). Trimming removed 0 bases at V and 4 bases at J, with 12 bases between. CDR3 sequence: CAWSVTGAGTGELFF. The CDR3 coding sequence is TGTGCCTGGAGTGTAACGGGGGCGGGCACCGGGGAGCTGTTTTTT. The entire variable domain, with the rest obtained from reference TRBV30 and TRBJ2-2, is as follows: SQTIHQWPATLVQPVGSPLSLECTVEGTSNPNLYWYRQAAGRGLQLLFYSVGIGQISSEVPQNLSASRPQDRQFILSSKKLLLSDSGFYLCAWSVTGAGTGELFFGEGSRLTVL.

The chain links TRBV15 to TRBJ2-1; 7 bases fit TRBD1. Trimming cost V 5 bases and J 7 bases; bases outside gene matches: 5. Germline CDR1 is LNHNV and CDR2 is YYDKDF (reference sequence). This CDR3 has 13 amino acids. CDR3 sequence reads: CATSAPTGNEQFF. In nucleotides, the CDR3 is TGTGCCACCAGCGCCCCGACAGGGAATGAGCAGTTCTTC.

The chain uses TRBV4-3 and TRBJ1-3; a possible D gene is TRBD1 (6 bases). CDR3 length equals 15 residues. Germline assignment: CDR1 LGHNA and CDR2 YSLEER. V was clipped by 1 base and J by 0 bases, with 7 bases between them. For the CDR3, the DNA is TGCGCCAGCAGCCAAGGAGGGGGCTCTGGAAACACCATATATTTT. This translates into CASSQGGGSGNTIYF.

The rearrangement joins TRBV10-3 to TRBJ2-7, with a tentative D call TRBD1 (6 bases). Germline CDR1 and CDR2: ENHRY and SYGVKD. This CDR3 spans 12 amino acids. V gave up 10 bases and J gave up 2 bases, with 12 bases separating them. CDR3 DNA: TGTGCCACCCAGACAGGAACCTACGAGCAGTACTTC. Protein: CATQTGTYEQYF.

For this clone: The same CDR3 also results from other DNA sequences found in this sample. The DNA of the CDR3 is TGTGCCAGCAGCTTAGGGAGGGGCCCCACAGATACGCAGTATTTT. Its translation is CASSLGRGPTDTQYF. The chain recombines TRBV7-2 with TRBJ2-3; D might be TRBD2 (6 bases). The germline V gene encodes CDR1 SGHTA and CDR2 FQGNSA. This CDR3 contains 15 residues. The V end lost 1 base, the J end lost 2 bases, and 10 bases lay between the germline ends.

This clone was seen a few times. The genes are TRBV18 and TRBJ1-5; D remains ambiguous. The germline CDR1 and CDR2 sequences are KGHSH and LQKENI. The CDR3 totals 15 residues. The germline V and J ends were trimmed by 4 bases and 0 bases, with 10 bases remaining between them. CDR3 loop: CASSLARSSNQPQHF. CDR3 nucleotide sequence: TGTGCCAGCTCACTGGCACGGTCTAGCAATCAGCCCCAGCATTTT.

The gene calls are TRBV18 and TRBJ1-3; weak D call: TRBD1 (6 bases). CDR1 is KGHSH and CDR2 is LQKENI in the germline V gene. CDR3 length equals 16 residues. The V end was cut by 4 bases, the J end by 0 bases, with 13 bases between. The DNA of the CDR3 is TGTGCCAGCTCACTGGGACACGGTAACTCTGGAAACACCATATATTTT. Translation gives CASSLGHGNSGNTIYF.

J is TRBJ1-5 and V is TRBV7-8, with a weak D call TRBD1 (5 bases). The CDR3 spans 14 residues. Germline assignment: CDR1 SGHVS and CDR2 FQNEAQ. Trimming took 6 bases from V and 2 from J, leaving 11 bases between them. CDR3 nucleotide sequence: TGTGCCAGCAGACCTTCGGGGGGCAATCAGCCCCAGCATTTT. Translating it yields CASRPSGGNQPQHF.

The rearrangement links TRBV9 to TRBJ2-7; D is perhaps TRBD2 (7 bases). Germline CDR1 and CDR2: SGDLS and YYNGEE. The CDR3 runs 14 residues. V lost 1 base to trimming and J lost 6 bases, with 14 bases between them. In nucleotides, the CDR3 is TGTGCCAGCAGCGTAATGGGCGGGGGCACCGAGCAGTACTTC. Its translation is CASSVMGGGTEQYF.

The V call is TRBV5-6, the J call TRBJ2-7, with TRBD2 as a possible D gene (5 bases). V was shortened by 0 bases and J by 6 bases, with 19 bases between the two germline ends. CDR1 and CDR2 from the germline V gene are SGHDT and YYEEEE. This CDR3 contains 16 residues. This chain's CDR3 is CASSLVEWAGIAEQYF. DNA of the CDR3: TGTGCCAGCAGCTTGGTGGAGTGGGCCGGGATCGCCGAGCAGTACTTC.

The rearrangement links TRBV6-4 to TRBJ2-7; possibly TRBD2 for D (6 bases). V lost 5 bases, J lost 3 bases, and 11 bases lay in between. The CDR3 loop spans 13 amino acids. Germline CDR1 and CDR2: MRHNA and SNTAGT. DNA for the CDR3: TGTGCCAGCAGTCCCCCGGACTACTACGAGCAGTACTTC. Translated: CASSPPDYYEQYF.

This clone was observed a single time. The J gene is TRBJ1-1, the V gene TRBV5-1, with D maybe TRBD1 (6 bases). CDR3 length equals 14 residues. The V gene's germline CDR1 is SGHRS and CDR2 YFSETQ. Trimming stripped 4 bases from V and 5 bases from J, with 15 bases between. CDR3 DNA: TGCGCCAGCAGCCTGAGAAAGGGGGGGACTGAAGCTTTCTTT. Protein: CASSLRKGGTEAFF.

This clone came up once. V usage is TRBV6-5 and J usage is TRBJ1-5, with D perhaps matching TRBD1 (6 bases). The ends were cut back, 7 bases at V and 6 bases at J, with 13 bases in the middle. Germline V CDR1 and CDR2: MNHEY, SVGAGI. This CDR3 is 13 amino acids long. CDR3 DNA sequence: TGTGCCAGCAATCAGGGGATGGGTCAGCCCCAGCATTTT. Protein sequence: CASNQGMGQPQHF.

This clone was recorded once. The rearrangement joins TRBV7-2 to TRBJ2-1; 13 bases are a match to TRBD2. The CDR3 is 18 amino acids. With V trimmed by 3 bases and J by 5 bases, 10 bases remained unmatched. The germline V gene encodes CDR1 SGHTA and CDR2 FQGNSA. DNA of the CDR3: TGTGCCAGCAGCTTTAGGTCCGGACTAGCGGGGGTAGACAATGAGCAGTTCTTC. Translation: CASSFRSGLAGVDNEQFF.

The chain recombines TRBV6-1 with TRBJ1-2; D is possibly TRBD1 (5 bases). Trimming cost V 0 bases and J 4 bases, with 9 bases left between them. This CDR3 region has 14 residues. Germline V gene lookup returns CDR1 MNHNS and CDR2 SASEGT. This CDR3 reads CASSEAGRVYGYTF. DNA of the CDR3: TGTGCCAGCAGTGAAGCGGGCAGGGTCTATGGCTACACCTTC.

The chain links TRBV7-6 to TRBJ1-5; possible D gene TRBD1, 5 bases. The germline V and J ends were trimmed by 5 bases and 2 bases, with 13 bases remaining between them. CDR1 is SGHVS, CDR2 FNYEAQ, per germline. The CDR3 runs to 15 residues. CDR3 residues: CASSPTLGGNQPQHF. The CDR3 region has the DNA TGTGCCAGCAGCCCCACGTTGGGGGGCAATCAGCCCCAGCATTTT.

The V and J genes are TRBV29-1 and TRBJ2-7, with TRBD1 as a possible D gene (6 bases). The germline gives CDR1 SQVTM, CDR2 ANQGSEA. V lost 3 bases and J 5 bases, leaving 14 bases between the germline ends. The CDR3 spans 13 residues. The CDR3 here is CSVETTGRDEQYF. Here the CDR3 DNA reads TGCAGCGTTGAGACGACAGGTCGGGACGAGCAGTACTTC.

This sequence joins TRBV6-2 or TRBV6-3 and TRBJ2-6; D uncertain. The V end was cut by 2 bases, the J end by 2 bases, with 1 base between. This CDR3 is 13 amino acids long. From germline, CDR1 is MNHEY and CDR2 SVGEGT. The CDR3 nucleotides read TGTGCCAGCAGTTACGCTGGGGCCAACGTCCTGACTTTC. This encodes CASSYAGANVLTF.

The chain couples TRBV5-1 to TRBJ2-7; the match to TRBD2 covers 8 bases. Trimming removed 4 bases from V and 2 bases from J; junction bases left unmatched: 2. Per germline, CDR1 SGHRS and CDR2 YFSETQ. The CDR3 covers 13 residues. The CDR3 region is CASSPGGPYEQYF. Here the CDR3 DNA reads TGCGCCAGCAGCCCGGGGGGGCCCTACGAGCAGTACTTC.

The DNA for the CDR3 is TGTGCCAGCAGAGAACGCCGTATCCGGAACACTGAAGCTTTCTTT. Its translation is CASRERRIRNTEAFF. The chain is built from TRBV7-9 and TRBJ1-1; D gene unclear. V was clipped by 6 bases and J by 1 base, with 15 bases between them. CDR3 size: 15 residues. CDR1 and CDR2 from the germline V gene are SEHNR and FQNEAQ (reference sequence).

The rearrangement joins TRBV5-5 to TRBJ1-1, with TRBD1 identical over 8 bases. The CDR3 is 15 residues long. Germline V gives CDR1 SGHKS, CDR2 YYEKEE (reference sequence). After removal of 4 bases from V and 3 bases from J, the junction contained 8 bases not matched to a gene. The CDR3 loop reads CASSGQGAVDTEAFF. The CDR3 DNA sequence: TGTGCCAGCAGCGGCCAGGGGGCGGTAGACACTGAAGCTTTCTTT.

The V and J genes are TRBV7-6 and TRBJ2-3, with TRBD2 matching over 9 bases. The length of the CDR3 is 16 residues. V gave up 2 bases and J gave up 5 bases; unmatched junction bases: 8. Per germline, CDR1 SGHVS and CDR2 FNYEAQ. Here the CDR3 DNA reads TGTGCCAGCAGCTTAAGGGCGGGGGGGCTTCTAGATACGCAGTATTTT. Amino acid sequence: CASSLRAGGLLDTQYF.

The chain couples TRBV2 to TRBJ2-7; D unclear. There are 13 residues in the CDR3. V shed 7 bases and J shed 9 bases, with 19 bases lying between them. The germline gives CDR1 SNHLY, CDR2 FYNNEI. The CDR3, as DNA: TGTGCCAGCATCCCCTTAGGGCCTAAAGGGCAGTACTTC. This gives the protein CASIPLGPKGQYF.

The CDR3 reads CASSLQDRHYEQYF. CDR3 in DNA: TGTGCCAGCAGCTTACAGGACAGGCACTACGAGCAGTACTTC. The chain combines TRBV5-5 with TRBJ2-7, with TRBD1 matching 7 bases. The CDR3 extends over 14 amino acids. V dropped 2 bases and J dropped 3; count of bases not matched to a gene: 5. The germline V gene has CDR1 SGHKS and CDR2 YYEKEE (reference sequence).

The J gene is TRBJ2-6, the V gene TRBV18; 12 nucleotides line up with TRBD1. The CDR3 extends over 23 amino acids. CDR1 is KGHSH and CDR2 is LQKENI in the germline V gene. The trim removed 3 bases at V and 1 base at J, leaving 19 bases unmatched. Here the CDR3 reads CASSPGPGQGAHRTMSGANVLTF. In DNA form, the CDR3 reads TGTGCCAGCTCACCGGGTCCGGGACAGGGGGCCCATCGCACCATGTCTGGGGCCAACGTCCTGACTTTC.